This TCR beta chain emerged from a study of T-cell memory formation after mild COVID-19. Constant-segment primers served in 5'RACE that generated TCR alpha and TCR beta cDNA libraries bearing sample barcodes and UMIs. Each CDR3 protein is one row after TCRdb ran MiXCR on the 5' RACE reads. Among about 430,000 distinct CDR3 sequences listed, around 17% were seen once. V was shortened by 7 bases and J by 3 bases, with 16 bases between the two germline ends. This CDR3 is 15 amino acids long. In this sample, this clonotype turned up a few times. The chain is built from TRBV12-3 or TRBV12-4 and TRBJ1-3; tentative D call: TRBD1 (5 bases). The material sequenced was PBMCs or a T cell subset sorted from them (not recorded which). This receptor was obtained from a man aged 18 to 29 who had mild COVID-19 (a few samples of this study predate the infection). Cell type and time point are not known. CDR3 in amino acids: CASTLQGLFGNTIYF. For the CDR3, the DNA is TGTGCCAGCACCCTCCAGGGATTATTTGGAAACACCATATATTTT.